A single sample is the source of the 20 T cell receptor beta chains below, sequenced in a study of T-cell reconstitution after alpha-beta-depleted transplantation in children (dated by TCRdb to 2016 to 2017). The method was PCR. TCRdb records Illumina HiSeq 2500 as the sequencer. Molecular barcoding was employed in the preparation of TCR libraries, with unique molecular identifiers being used to normalize TCRbeta repertoire quantification. The public reads were quality trimmed at Q25 with fastp and then assembled into clones with MiXCR by TCRdb, keeping productive beta chains. Entries are consolidated by CDR3 protein sequence, retaining the most common genes and DNA. This sample is represented by 540,000 or so distinct CDR3 sequences; 23% of them were singletons. Together, the top ten hold roughly 15% of the sample. Interpreted using the paper, the treatment or condition label stands for: allogeneic hematopoietic cell transplantation with graft depleted of TCRalphabeta T cells and CD19 B cells.

The sample consisted of PBMCs, mostly from graft donor cells, taken 360 days after TCRalphabeta/CD19-depleted stem cell transplant. The receptors come from a boy under two years old who had a stem cell transplant for acute myeloid leukemia, so the T cells may come from the graft donor.

At least ten counts were recorded for this clonotype. The chain employs TRBV20-1 and TRBJ2-3; 7 positions match TRBD2. The CDR3 contains 15 residues. From germline, CDR1 is DFQATT and CDR2 SNEGSKA (reference sequence). V shed 0 bases and J 6 bases; nucleotides not matched to a gene: 9. The chain's CDR3 is CSARDKGRGMDTQYF. In nucleotides, the CDR3 is TGCAGTGCTAGAGATAAGGGGAGGGGCATGGATACGCAGTATTTT.

This clonotype was counted many times. The CDR3 sequence: CASSFGGGGNTEAFF. The CDR3 DNA reads TGCGCCAGCAGCTTTGGGGGAGGAGGGAACACTGAAGCTTTCTTT. The chain recombines TRBV5-1 with TRBJ1-1; weak D call: TRBD1 (5 bases). V lost 2 bases to trimming and J lost 1 base, with 12 bases between them. Germline CDR1 and CDR2: SGHRS and YFSETQ. CDR3 length: 15 residues. Supplemented by reference TRBV5-1 and TRBJ1-1, the full variable domain reads KAGVTQTPRYLIKTRGQQVTLSCSPISGHRSVSWYQQTPGQGLQFLFEYFSETQRNKGNFPGRFSGRQFSNSRSEMNVSTLELGDSALYLCASSFGGGGNTEAFFGQGTRLTVV.

This clonotype was seen more than once but under ten times. V gene TRBV7-9 combines with J gene TRBJ2-1; D unresolved. Trimming took off 8 bases at V and 2 bases at J, with 13 bases between the two ends. The CDR3 has 14 residues. Germline assignment: CDR1 SEHNR and CDR2 FQNEAQ (reference sequence). CDR3 sequence: CASQLATPYNEQFF. DNA for the CDR3: TGTGCCAGCCAGCTTGCTACCCCCTACAATGAGCAGTTCTTC.

The J gene is TRBJ1-5, the V gene TRBV20-1, with unresolved D. Germline-derived CDR1 and CDR2 are DFQATT and SNEGSKA (reference sequence). CDR3 length: 14 amino acids. V was shortened by 3 bases and J by 2 bases, with 11 bases between the two germline ends. The CDR3: CSASNGFGNQPQHF. The CDR3 DNA reads TGCAGTGCTAGTAACGGGTTTGGCAATCAGCCCCAGCATTTT.

The table lists this clonotype with a count of one. The chain uses TRBV28 and TRBJ1-2; the match to TRBD1 covers 9 bases. This CDR3 has 13 amino acids. Germline V gives CDR1 MDHEN, CDR2 SYDVKM. V was clipped by 8 bases and J by 5 bases; unmatched bases: 6. The CDR3 loop reads CASFPGQGYGYTF. The CDR3 nucleotides read TGTGCCAGCTTCCCGGGACAGGGTTATGGCTACACCTTC.

This clonotype has a count of ten or more. CDR3 sequence: CSARGTPEQFF. The CDR3, as DNA: TGCAGTGCTAGAGGTACCCCTGAGCAGTTCTTC. This rearrangement joins TRBV20-1 to TRBJ2-1; no clear D. Germline assignment: CDR1 DFQATT and CDR2 SNEGSKA (reference sequence). V lost 1 base to trimming and J lost 9 bases, with 7 bases between them. The CDR3 has 11 residues.

The rearrangement joins TRBV25-1 to TRBJ1-1; TRBD1 might be the D (5 bases). The CDR3 totals 17 residues. Trimming left V 3 bases short and J 1 base short, with 18 bases between. Per the germline V gene, CDR1 is MGHDK and CDR2 is SYGVNS. CDR3 bases: TGTGCCAGCAGTGAGGAAGGGGTCTCCCACACGAACACTGAAGCTTTCTTT. It is translated as CASSEEGVSHTNTEAFF.

This clonotype was picked up a small number of times. V usage is TRBV12-3 or TRBV12-4 and J usage is TRBJ2-4, with 12 bases identical to TRBD1. This CDR3 is built from 16 residues. V lost 5 bases to trimming and J lost 7 bases; unmatched junction nucleotides: 9. The CDR3, as DNA: TGTGCCAGCAGTCGGGCGGGACAGGGGGCCAGGAACATTCAGTACTTC. As protein: CASSRAGQGARNIQYF.

This clonotype was observed many times. The chain uses TRBV3-1 and TRBJ2-1, with 9 positions matching TRBD1. The CDR3 length is 16 residues. Germline V gene data show CDR1 as LGHDT and CDR2 as YNNKEL (reference sequence). The V and J ends lost 1 base and 15 bases, in that order; junction bases with no gene match: 16. The CDR3 reads CASSQVGGTGWGKRFF. CDR3 nucleotides: TGTGCCAGCAGCCAAGTCGGCGGGACAGGGTGGGGGAAGCGGTTCTTC.

The chain couples TRBV12-3 or TRBV12-4 to TRBJ2-3; 9 nucleotides line up with TRBD1. J gave up 4 bases and V 6 bases, and 8 bases lay outside the gene matches. The CDR3 runs to 15 residues. CDR3 amino acids: CASSRTGGPADTQYF. DNA of the CDR3: TGTGCCAGCAGCCGAACAGGGGGCCCCGCAGATACGCAGTATTTT.

This clonotype has a handful of counts. This sequence joins TRBV28 and TRBJ1-5, with D possibly matching TRBD1 (5 bases). The CDR3 totals 13 residues. Germline V gives CDR1 MDHEN, CDR2 SYDVKM. Trimming took 6 bases from V and 6 from J, leaving 12 bases between them. CDR3 sequence: CASSFGGPQPQHF. CDR3 DNA: TGTGCCAGCAGCTTCGGGGGACCTCAGCCCCAGCATTTT.

This clonotype has just a few counts. This chain links TRBV10-3 with TRBJ1-5, with 7 positions matching TRBD1. V shed 5 bases, J shed 5 bases, and the junction held 6 bases outside the gene matches. Germline CDR1 is ENHRY and CDR2 is SYGVKD. The CDR3 has 14 amino acids. CDR3 sequence (DNA): TGTGCCATCAGTCCTGGACAGGCCTATCAGCCCCAGCATTTT. As protein: CAISPGQAYQPQHF.

CDR3 in DNA: TGTGCCAGCAGCCCAGGGACCTTCTATGGCTACACCTTC. This sequence encodes CASSPGTFYGYTF. The J gene is TRBJ1-2, the V gene TRBV3-1, with D possibly matching TRBD1 (5 bases). Deletions cut 4 bases from V and 4 bases from J, with 10 bases between. The CDR3 length is 13 residues. CDR1 is LGHDT and CDR2 is YNNKEL in the germline V gene (reference sequence).

The chain carries TRBV5-1 and TRBJ1-2; 7 bases are a match to TRBD1. With 3 bases clipped from V and 4 bases from J, the junction kept 15 bases outside the gene matches. Germline V gives CDR1 SGHRS, CDR2 YFSETQ. This CDR3 contains 17 residues. The CDR3 loop is CASSSIVGPGGTYGYTF. Written as DNA, the CDR3 is TGCGCCAGCAGCTCCATAGTCGGGCCAGGGGGAACCTATGGCTACACCTTC. The variable domain in full, completed from reference TRBV5-1 and TRBJ1-2, reads KAGVTQTPRYLIKTRGQQVTLSCSPISGHRSVSWYQQTPGQGLQFLFEYFSETQRNKGNFPGRFSGRQFSNSRSEMNVSTLELGDSALYLCASSSIVGPGGTYGYTFGSGTRLTVV.

CDR3 in DNA: TGTGCCAGCAGCTTAGAGGGACTAGCGGTTTACGAGCAGTACTTC. This translates into CASSLEGLAVYEQYF. The J gene is TRBJ2-7, the V gene TRBV7-2; 11 nucleotides agree with TRBD2. V shed 1 base, J shed 4 bases, and the junction held 3 bases outside the gene matches. The germline V gene encodes CDR1 SGHTA and CDR2 FQGNSA. The CDR3 is 15 residues long.

This clonotype showed up many times. The CDR3 DNA is TGTGCCAGCAGCTTACGGGTGGGGACTTATAGCAATCAGCCCCAGCATTTT. It encodes CASSLRVGTYSNQPQHF. This chain links TRBV7-2 with TRBJ1-5, with D possibly being TRBD1 (5 bases). V dropped 2 bases and J dropped 0 bases, with 14 bases sitting between them. Germline assignment: CDR1 SGHTA and CDR2 FQGNSA. This CDR3 spans 17 amino acids.

This clonotype occurred a few times. The V and J genes are TRBV15 and TRBJ2-1; no clear D. The germline V gene has CDR1 LNHNV and CDR2 YYDKDF (reference sequence). V dropped 7 bases and J dropped 0 bases, with 7 bases sitting between them. This CDR3 has 13 residues. CDR3 loop: CATKGFSYNEQFF. CDR3 DNA: TGTGCCACCAAAGGGTTCTCCTACAATGAGCAGTTCTTC.

This clonotype has at least ten counts. The J gene is TRBJ2-3, the V gene TRBV20-1, with 10 bases aligning to TRBD2. V gave up 1 base and J gave up 0 bases; unmatched junction bases: 7. The CDR3 sequence is 17 residues long. The germline CDR1 and CDR2 sequences are DFQATT and SNEGSKA (reference sequence). The CDR3 protein is CSARGVAGGPSTDTQYF. The CDR3 nucleotides are TGCAGTGCTAGAGGGGTAGCGGGGGGCCCTAGCACAGATACGCAGTATTTT.

In this sample, this clonotype turned up a few times. The chain recombines TRBV10-3 with TRBJ2-1, with 8 nucleotides matching TRBD1. The germline CDR1 and CDR2 sequences are ENHRY and SYGVKD. Trimming cost V 4 bases and J 8 bases; bases outside gene matches: 10. The CDR3 length is 15 residues. Written as DNA, the CDR3 is TGTGCCATCAGTGGGACAGGGTCTCCTGAAGATGAGCAGTTCTTC. Encoded protein: CAISGTGSPEDEQFF.

This clonotype was seen ten or more times. J is TRBJ2-3 and V is TRBV6-5, with a weak D call TRBD2 (5 bases). Germline V gives CDR1 MNHEY, CDR2 SVGAGI. This CDR3 has 17 residues. Trimming stripped 0 bases from V and 0 bases from J, with 13 bases between. The CDR3 bases are TGTGCCAGCAGTTACTCTAGGCGGGCCTCTAGCACAGATACGCAGTATTTT. This gives the protein CASSYSRRASSTDTQYF.